This record covers a single T cell receptor beta chain. This sample is drawn from a study of blood T cell repertoires in COVID-19. Study-wide background: T cells, B-cell-depleted T cells, or PBMCs supplied cDNA or gDNA.

Cohort placement rested on clinical history that participants reported themselves. V dropped 5 bases and J dropped 2 bases, with 15 bases sitting between them. This CDR3 is built from 15 residues. Per germline, CDR1 MDHEN and CDR2 SYDVKM. Method: immunoSEQ multiplex PCR; TCRdb's copy keeps in-frame clones and lacks some. The data contain some 150,000 clones, more than 70% of them singletons. The chain joins TRBV28 to TRBJ1-2, with a possible D match to TRBD1 (5 bases). This clonotype was sampled from a woman aged 45 to 65 in a cohort exposed to, infected with or recovered from COVID-19 (not recorded which). The specimen was PBMCs or T cells enriched from blood (not recorded which). CDR3 sequence reads: CASSTLRRDNYGYTF. CDR3 coding DNA: TGTGCCAGCAGTACCCTCCGGAGGGACAACTATGGCTACACCTTC.